Listed here are 29 T cell receptor beta chains from one sample, sequenced in a study of blood T cell repertoires in COVID-19. Method: immunoSEQ multiplex PCR; TCRdb's copy keeps in-frame clones and lacks some. The sample contains about 240,000 clones, approximately 83% of which appear only once. The sample comprised peripheral blood. The receptor set was obtained from a woman older than 75 with acute or convalescent COVID-19.

The V and J genes are TRBV4-1 and TRBJ2-5; 7 nucleotides align to TRBD1. Losses at the gene ends were 5 bases for V and 4 bases for J; bases not matched to a gene: 13. This CDR3 is 16 amino acids long. Germline values: CDR1 MGHRA, CDR2 YSYEKL. CDR3 loop: CASSESSTGLLETQYF. The CDR3 bases are TGCGCCAGCAGCGAAAGTTCGACAGGGTTGTTAGAGACCCAGTACTTC.

V and J are TRBV18 and TRBJ2-3; no clear D. The CDR3 runs to 13 residues. The ends were cut back, 6 bases at V and 0 bases at J, with 7 bases in the middle. From germline, CDR1 is KGHSH and CDR2 LQKENI. As DNA, the CDR3 is TGTGCCAGCTCCCTTCTTAGCACAGATACGCAGTATTTT. Its translation: CASSLLSTDTQYF.

The chain is built from TRBV3-1 (or the pseudogene TRBV3-2) and TRBJ2-7; 7 bases are a match to TRBD2. V dropped 6 bases and J dropped 4; count of bases not matched to a gene: 9. Germline V gives CDR1 LGHDT, CDR2 YNNKEL (reference sequence). CDR3 length: 14 amino acids. The CDR3 sequence is CASRGRGTLYEQYF. For the CDR3, the DNA is TGTGCCAGCAGAGGGCGGGGGACGCTTTACGAGCAGTACTTC.

This chain uses TRBV6-5 with TRBJ2-3; 8 nucleotides match TRBD2. V shed 11 bases and J 3 bases; nucleotides not matched to a gene: 10. The CDR3 covers 14 residues. CDR1 and CDR2 (germline): MNHEY, SVGAGI. The CDR3 loop reads CALASGGGTDTQYF. For the CDR3, the DNA is TGTGCCCTAGCTTCCGGGGGGGGGACAGATACGCAGTATTTT.

This clone showed up just a few times. The chain is built from TRBV19 and TRBJ2-7; 7 nucleotides align to TRBD1. V lost 6 bases to trimming and J lost 5 bases; unmatched junction nucleotides: 7. The CDR3 runs 13 residues. Germline V lookup: CDR1 LNHDA, CDR2 SQIVND (reference sequence). The DNA of the CDR3 is TGTGCCAGTAGCACAGGGGTGAGGGACGAGCAGTACTTC. Translated: CASSTGVRDEQYF. Using reference TRBV19 and TRBJ2-7 for the parts outside the CDR3, the full variable domain is DGGITQSPKYLFRKEGQNVTLSCEQNLNHDAMYWYRQDPGQGLRLIYYSQIVNDFQKGDIAEGYSVSREKKESFPLTVTSAQKNPTAFYLCASSTGVRDEQYFGPGTRLTVT.

The chain employs TRBV27 and TRBJ1-4; TRBD1 agrees at 7 bases. The junction had 5 bases not matched to a gene; V was cut back by 1 base and J by 6 bases. The CDR3 runs to 15 residues. The germline V gene has CDR1 MNHEY and CDR2 SMNVEV (reference sequence). CDR3 nucleotide sequence: TGTGCCAGCAGTTTATGGTCAGGGGGAGATGAAAAACTGTTTTTT. Encoded protein: CASSLWSGGDEKLFF.

Concerning this clone itself: The identical CDR3 is also encoded by other nucleotide sequences in the sample. This sequence joins TRBV5-1 and TRBJ2-7; TRBD2 might be the D (5 bases). Germline V lookup: CDR1 SGHRS, CDR2 YFSETQ. V lost 0 bases and J lost 2, with 6 bases in between. This CDR3 contains 13 residues. DNA for the CDR3: TGCGCCAGCAGCTTGGAGGGAGCCTACGAGCAGTACTTC. It specifies CASSLEGAYEQYF. Full variable domain (rest looked up from reference TRBV5-1 and TRBJ2-7): KAGVTQTPRYLIKTRGQQVTLSCSPISGHRSVSWYQQTPGQGLQFLFEYFSETQRNKGNFPGRFSGRQFSNSRSEMNVSTLELGDSALYLCASSLEGAYEQYFGPGTRLTVT.

The CDR3 DNA sequence: TGTGCCAGCAGTTCGTCCTCGACAGGGGTTACCAATCAGCCCCAGCATTTT. It codes for CASSSSSTGVTNQPQHF. V and J are TRBV27 and TRBJ1-5; 8 nucleotides align to TRBD1. This CDR3 region has 17 residues. Germline CDR1 and CDR2: MNHEY and SMNVEV (reference sequence). V gave up 4 bases and J gave up 3 bases; unmatched junction bases: 11.

The chain links TRBV6-4 to TRBJ1-2; TRBD1 matches 7 bases. V lost 11 bases to trimming and J lost 3 bases; unmatched junction nucleotides: 12. The V gene's germline CDR1 is MRHNA and CDR2 SNTAGT. This CDR3 spans 14 amino acids. Written as DNA, the CDR3 is TGTGCCGCGCAAAGGGCAGGGGGTCACTATGGCTACACCTTC. This encodes CAAQRAGGHYGYTF.

The chain uses TRBV3-1 (or the pseudogene TRBV3-2) and TRBJ1-5; the match to TRBD1 covers 10 bases. The CDR3 is made up of 13 amino acids. CDR1 LGHDT and CDR2 YNNKEL come from the germline V gene (reference sequence). V lost 8 bases and J lost 5; bases outside the gene matches: 3. The DNA for the CDR3 is TGTGCCAGCGCAGGGACAGGGGATCAGCCCCAGCATTTT. The encoded protein is CASAGTGDQPQHF.

The chain couples TRBV7-2 to TRBJ2-3; D is possibly TRBD1 (5 bases). Germline assignment: CDR1 SGHTA and CDR2 FQGNSA. The CDR3 consists of 16 residues. V lost 1 base and J lost 3, with 14 bases in between. The CDR3 DNA sequence: TGTGCCAGCAGCTTAGGCTCGGGCAGGGTTACAGATACGCAGTATTTT. This gives the protein CASSLGSGRVTDTQYF.

V is TRBV7-2 and J is TRBJ2-1, with D perhaps TRBD2 (7 bases). CDR1 is SGHTA, CDR2 FQGNSA, per germline. Trimming shortened V by 1 base and J by 0 bases, and 13 bases separated the two germline ends. The CDR3 loop spans 17 amino acids. Written as DNA, the CDR3 is TGTGCCAGCAGCTTAGAGGGGGGACTAAGCTCCTACAATGAGCAGTTCTTC. This sequence encodes CASSLEGGLSSYNEQFF.

The rearrangement uses TRBV11-2 and TRBJ2-7, with D hard to call. The CDR3 has 16 residues. V was shortened by 1 base and J by 5 bases, with 18 bases between the two germline ends. From germline, CDR1 is SGHAT and CDR2 FQNNGV. As DNA, the CDR3 is TGTGCCAGCAGCTTAGGTCTCAGAGGCTCTTACGACGAGCAGTACTTC. Translated: CASSLGLRGSYDEQYF.

The chain uses TRBV19 and TRBJ2-1; 13 bases fit TRBD2. The ends lost 5 bases at V and 9 bases at J; junction bases unmatched: 16. Germline V CDR1 and CDR2: LNHDA, SQIVND (reference sequence). This CDR3 spans 18 amino acids. The CDR3 loop reads CASSPGGPGLAGPGEQFF. CDR3 DNA: TGTGCCAGTAGTCCAGGGGGCCCGGGACTAGCGGGACCTGGTGAGCAGTTCTTC.

The CDR3 reads CASSLAGQGGNTIYF. In nucleotides, the CDR3 is TGTGCCAGCAGCTTGGCGGGACAGGGAGGAAACACCATATATTTT. This sequence joins TRBV5-4 and TRBJ1-3, with TRBD1 matching over 9 bases. V dropped 0 bases and J dropped 4; count of bases not matched to a gene: 2. Germline CDR1 reads SGHNT; CDR2 reads YYREEE (reference sequence). This CDR3 is built from 15 residues.

CDR3 residues: CASSLVRGGWDQPQHF. Here the CDR3 DNA reads TGTGCCAGCAGCTTAGTTCGAGGGGGCTGGGATCAGCCCCAGCATTTT. This chain links TRBV7-6 with TRBJ1-5; 7 bases agree with TRBD1. With V trimmed by 1 base and J by 5 bases, 8 bases remained unmatched. Germline loops: CDR1 SGHVS, CDR2 FNYEAQ. The CDR3 covers 16 residues.

This clone was recorded a few times. The V call is TRBV24-1, the J call TRBJ2-1, with 7 bases matching TRBD2. The J segment lost 10 bases and the V segment lost 4 bases, leaving 0 bases of the junction unmatched. CDR1 and CDR2 (germline): KGHDR, SFDVKD. The CDR3 consists of 11 residues. The CDR3 bases are TGTGCCACCAGTGACGGGAGGGAGCAGTTCTTC. This encodes CATSDGREQFF.

The chain's CDR3 is CASTRGTQETQYF. In DNA, the CDR3 is TGTGCCAGCACCCGAGGCACCCAAGAGACCCAGTACTTC. V usage is TRBV7-9 and J usage is TRBJ2-5; D not certain. Germline CDR1 is SEHNR and CDR2 is FQNEAQ (reference sequence). Trimming shortened V by 7 bases and J by 1 base, and 10 bases separated the two germline ends. There are 13 residues in the CDR3.

This rearrangement joins TRBV27 to TRBJ1-1; D unclear. Germline V gene data show CDR1 as MNHEY and CDR2 as SMNVEV (reference sequence). The CDR3 totals 14 residues. Trimming stripped 3 bases from V and 2 bases from J, with 10 bases between. Here the CDR3 reads CASSFRGSNTEAFF. CDR3 nucleotides: TGTGCCAGCAGTTTCCGAGGGAGCAACACTGAAGCTTTCTTT.

The V and J genes are TRBV28 and TRBJ1-2; D perhaps matches TRBD1 (5 bases). The CDR3 contains 13 residues. Trimming pared 6 bases from V and 3 bases from J, leaving 11 bases between. Per the germline V gene, CDR1 is MDHEN and CDR2 is SYDVKM. For the CDR3, the DNA is TGTGCCAGCAGCCAGACAGTCTACTATGGCTACACCTTC. It is translated as CASSQTVYYGYTF.

The chain couples TRBV9 to TRBJ2-1, with D possibly matching TRBD1 (6 bases). From germline, CDR1 is SGDLS and CDR2 YYNGEE. Trimming shortened V by 4 bases and J by 4 bases, and 15 bases separated the two germline ends. The CDR3 sequence is 15 residues long. CDR3 protein: CASSTRDKAYNEQFF. DNA of the CDR3: TGTGCCAGCAGCACCCGGGACAAGGCTTACAATGAGCAGTTCTTC.

The V and J genes are TRBV7-9 and TRBJ1-2, with D perhaps matching TRBD1 (5 bases). The CDR3 is 13 residues long. Germline values: CDR1 SEHNR, CDR2 FQNEAQ (reference sequence). Trimming removed 2 bases from V and 8 bases from J, with 12 bases in between. CDR3 protein: CASSLSAGKGYTF. CDR3 coding DNA: TGTGCCAGCAGCTTATCGGCAGGGAAAGGCTACACCTTC.

The rearrangement uses TRBV5-4 and TRBJ2-6; D unresolved. Trimming removed 0 bases from V and 4 bases from J, with 8 bases in between. In germline, CDR1 is SGHNT, CDR2 YYREEE (reference sequence). The CDR3 totals 15 residues. In DNA form, the CDR3 reads TGTGCCAGCAGCTTGGGGAGTATAGGGGCCAACGTCCTGACTTTC. It yields the protein CASSLGSIGANVLTF. Looking up the rest from reference TRBV5-4 and TRBJ2-6 gives the full variable domain: ETGVTQSPTHLIKTRGQQVTLRCSSQSGHNTVSWYQQALGQGPQFIFQYYREEENGRGNFPPRFSGLQFPNYSSELNVNALELDDSALYLCASSLGSIGANVLTFGAGSRLTVL.

This clone was seen a handful of times. This sequence joins TRBV18 and TRBJ1-4, with TRBD1 identical over 7 bases. This CDR3 is built from 14 residues. CDR1 is KGHSH, CDR2 LQKENI, per germline. V lost 8 bases and J lost 6; bases outside the gene matches: 9. The CDR3 region is CASAQGGEDEKLFF. CDR3 sequence (DNA): TGTGCCAGCGCGCAGGGGGGCGAGGATGAAAAACTGTTTTTT.

This sequence joins TRBV19 and TRBJ1-1; TRBD1 is a possible D gene (5 bases). V gave up 6 bases and J gave up 0 bases, with 14 bases separating them. The CDR3 contains 15 residues. CDR1 is LNHDA, CDR2 SQIVND, per germline (reference sequence). The CDR3 DNA reads as TGTGCCAGTAGCCCCCCGGGCAGGGTGAACACTGAAGCTTTCTTT. This sequence encodes CASSPPGRVNTEAFF.

This chain connects TRBV27 to TRBJ2-2, with 7 bases identical to TRBD2. V gave up 5 bases and J gave up 7 bases; unmatched junction bases: 16. The germline V gene encodes CDR1 MNHEY and CDR2 SMNVEV (reference sequence). The length of the CDR3 is 17 residues. CDR3 coding DNA: TGTGCCAGCAGTCCCCCCCTGTGGACTAGTCCTCGCGGGGAGCTGTTTTTT. It codes for CASSPPLWTSPRGELFF.

The rearrangement uses TRBV3-1 (or the pseudogene TRBV3-2) and TRBJ2-7, with TRBD2 as a possible D gene (6 bases). CDR1 and CDR2 from the germline V gene are LGHDT and YNNKEL (reference sequence). Trimming took off 2 bases at V and 3 bases at J, with 8 bases between the two ends. CDR3 length: 13 amino acids. CDR3 in amino acids: CASSQFGGYEQYF. CDR3 nucleotides: TGTGCCAGCAGCCAATTCGGGGGCTACGAGCAGTACTTC.

Details on this clone: One junction end does not reproduce the germline sequence, and a read error may be involved. This rearrangement joins TRBV7-7 to TRBJ1-3; no reliable D call. The germline gives CDR1 SSHAT, CDR2 FNYEAQ (reference sequence). This CDR3 spans 14 amino acids. The CDR3 loop is CASSLDGLGNTIYF. CDR3 sequence (DNA): TGTGCTAGCAGCTTAGACGGGTTAGGAAACACCATATATTTT.

J is TRBJ2-7 and V is TRBV5-1, with D unclear. The CDR3 runs to 11 residues. The V end lost 4 bases, the J end lost 3 bases, and 5 bases lay between the germline ends. Germline CDR1 is SGHRS and CDR2 is YFSETQ. For the CDR3, the DNA is TGCGCCAGCAGCCCCGGCTACGAGCAGTACTTC. It translates to CASSPGYEQYF.